The source of this TCR delta chain is a study of gamma-delta T cells after stem cell transplantation. TCRdb re-called the RT-PCR reads with CATT. The sample includes over 1,000 delta-chain clones, 3.5% to 4% of them seen just once. CDR1 and CDR2 (germline): GEAIGNYY, EKD. The J segment lost 4 bases and the V segment lost 0 bases, leaving 9 bases of the junction unmatched. The CDR3 consists of 20 residues. This clone was found a few times. Other DNA sequences within the sample encode an identical CDR3. The receptor was isolated from a human donor. It is not recorded whose cells these are; they may come from a transplant donor. Sequenced: gamma-delta T cells. The V gene is TRDV2, the J gene TRDJ3; TRDD3 matches at 12 bases. The CDR3 bases are TGTGCCTGTGACACCGTAGACACTGGGGGATACTCTTGGGACACCCGACAGATGTTTTTC. Its protein product is CACDTVDTGGYSWDTRQMFF.